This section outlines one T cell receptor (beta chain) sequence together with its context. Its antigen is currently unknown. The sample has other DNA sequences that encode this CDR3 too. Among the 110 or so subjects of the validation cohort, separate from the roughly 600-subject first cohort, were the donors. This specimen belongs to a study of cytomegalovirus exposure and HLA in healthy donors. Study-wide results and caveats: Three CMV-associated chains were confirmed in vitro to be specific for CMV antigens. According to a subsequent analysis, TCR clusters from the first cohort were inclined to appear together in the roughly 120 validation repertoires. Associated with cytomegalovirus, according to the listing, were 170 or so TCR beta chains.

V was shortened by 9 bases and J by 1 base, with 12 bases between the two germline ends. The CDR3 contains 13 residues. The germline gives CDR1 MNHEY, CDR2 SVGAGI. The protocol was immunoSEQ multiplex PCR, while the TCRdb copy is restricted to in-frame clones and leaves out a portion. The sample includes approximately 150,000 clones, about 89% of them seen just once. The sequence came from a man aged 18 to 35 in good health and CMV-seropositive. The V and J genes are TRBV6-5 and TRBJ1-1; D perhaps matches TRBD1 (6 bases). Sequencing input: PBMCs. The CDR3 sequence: CASSQGRNTEAFF. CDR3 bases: TGTGCCAGTTCTCAGGGGAGGAACACTGAAGCTTTCTTT.